This entry concerns a single T cell receptor beta chain. The antigen remains unidentified. The treatment here: over 15 received Ad26.COV2.S at low or high dose, single or two shots; about five received placebo; per-sample allocation not given. Sampling took place 63 days after the first vaccine or placebo injection. Data came from immunoSEQ multiplex PCR; TCRdb stores just in-frame clones and leaves some out. In the table there are a few hundred thousand clones, approximately 92% of which are singletons. The CDR3 is 14 residues long. J lost 9 bases, V lost 0 bases, and 8 bases had no gene match. The germline V gene encodes CDR1 SGHRS and CDR2 YFSETQ. This record comes from a study of Ad26.COV2.S vaccination and SARS-CoV-2 variants. As for the study in general: Intramuscular Ad26.COV2.S at 5x10^10 or 1x10^11 viral particles.

Findings of the study overall: Non-spike TCR breadth was similar in vaccine and placebo recipients. Placebo recipients had lower spike-specific TCR breadth than vaccine recipients.

This sequence originates from a person between 18 and 59 years old who received the Ad26.COV2.S COVID-19 vaccine or a placebo. This rearrangement joins TRBV5-1 to TRBJ1-1, with 7 bases aligning to TRBD1. The sample here was peripheral blood, taken in a trial of Ad26.COV2.S vaccine versus placebo. CDR3 region: CASSLVRGTDKAFF. For the CDR3, the DNA is TGCGCCAGCAGCTTGGTGCGGGGGACAGACAAAGCTTTCTTT.